Detailed here is one T cell receptor beta chain. As yet, its antigen is unknown. Trimming took 5 bases from V and 2 from J, leaving 13 bases between them. The CDR3 has 13 amino acids. Per the germline V gene, CDR1 is DFQATT and CDR2 is SNEGSKA (reference sequence). This record comes from a study of blood T cells in healthy people across ages. Study-level background: For every two T cells, template switching captured about one barcoded beta molecule. Study-wide results and caveats: Researchers judged that diversity estimates from one million T cells fell short of true values.

A second 7 to 11 cycle PCR used barcoded and J-beta primers. Any given sample supplied a minimum of 3 million CDR3-containing paired-end reads. Via MiXCR, TCRdb re-called the 5' RACE reads, giving one row per CDR3 protein. The sample includes hundreds of thousands of distinct CDR3 sequences, 20% to 25% of them seen just once. The sequenced sample was blood. V usage is TRBV20-1 and J usage is TRBJ2-7, with D possibly TRBD1 on 6 matching bases. This sequence was found in a man aged 70-80 years in good health. Here the CDR3 DNA reads TGCAGTGCTTTCCGGGACACCGCCTACGAGCAGTACTTC. This codes for CSAFRDTAYEQYF.